The 15 T cell receptor beta chains presented below share a single source sample, sequenced in a study of T cell responses to AZD1222 COVID-19 vaccine. Using immunoSEQ multiplex PCR, the repertoire was profiled, and TCRdb retains in-frame clones only, with some absent. This table has 98,000 or so clones, 65% to 85% appearing once. The material sequenced was peripheral blood, taken 28 days after the second AZD1222 dose. These receptors were collected from an adult who received the AZD1222 COVID-19 vaccine.

The chain employs TRBV18 and TRBJ1-1; no definite D call. Germline assignment: CDR1 KGHSH and CDR2 LQKENI. This CDR3 is 13 amino acids long. V was pared by 0 bases and J by 8 bases, with 10 bases between. The CDR3 spells CASSPPVPREAFF. In nucleotides, the CDR3 is TGTGCCAGCTCACCACCGGTCCCCCGCGAAGCTTTCTTT.

The gene calls are TRBV27 and TRBJ1-5; the D gene is possibly TRBD1 (6 bases). Germline V gene lookup returns CDR1 MNHEY and CDR2 SMNVEV (reference sequence). Trimming pared 5 bases from V and 2 bases from J, leaving 16 bases between. This CDR3 contains 16 residues. The CDR3 bases are TGTGCCAGCAGTCTTCAGGGGATCTCAGGCAATCAGCCCCAGCATTTT. This gives the protein CASSLQGISGNQPQHF.

The chain combines TRBV2 with TRBJ2-3; D ambiguous. The germline CDR1 and CDR2 sequences are SNHLY and FYNNEI. The CDR3 covers 11 residues. The V gene lost 4 bases and the J gene lost 5 bases, with 4 bases spanning the gap. CDR3 loop: CASSAGDTQYF. The DNA of the CDR3 is TGTGCCAGCAGTGCTGGAGATACGCAGTATTTT. Based on the CDR3 plus reference TRBV2 and TRBJ2-3, the full variable domain is EPEVTQTPSHQVTQMGQEVILRCVPISNHLYFYWYRQILGQKVEFLVSFYNNEISEKSEIFDDQFSVERPDGSNFTLKIRSTKLEDSAMYFCASSAGDTQYFGPGTRLTVL.

The chain carries TRBV9 and TRBJ2-7; D possibly uses TRBD1 or TRBD2 (5 bases each). This CDR3 is 15 amino acids long. The germline V gene has CDR1 SGDLS and CDR2 YYNGEE. V was trimmed by 5 bases and J by 0 bases, leaving 15 bases between them. The CDR3: CASRRGRGASYEQYF. In nucleotides, the CDR3 is TGTGCCAGCAGGAGGGGACGGGGAGCCTCCTACGAGCAGTACTTC.

This rearrangement joins TRBV6-1 to TRBJ1-5, with D perhaps TRBD1 (5 bases). CDR3 length: 14 residues. V was clipped by 2 bases and J by 4 bases, with 9 bases between them. Germline-derived CDR1 and CDR2 are MNHNS and SASEGT. The CDR3 loop is CASSEYRGNQPQHF. The CDR3, as DNA: TGTGCCAGCAGTGAATACCGGGGGAATCAGCCCCAGCATTTT.

CDR3 protein: CASSQVNLGELFF. The CDR3 bases are TGTGCCAGCAGCCAAGTTAACCTCGGGGAGCTGTTTTTT. The chain combines TRBV3-1 (or the pseudogene TRBV3-2) with TRBJ2-2, with D hard to call. This CDR3 comprises 13 residues. The germline CDR1 and CDR2 sequences are LGHDT and YNNKEL (reference sequence). The ends were cut back, 1 base at V and 7 bases at J, with 7 bases in the middle.

The CDR3 spells CASSLGQGESPLHF. The CDR3 DNA follows: TGTGCCAGCAGCTTAGGTCAGGGGGAATCACCCCTCCACTTT. The rearrangement links TRBV11-3 to TRBJ1-6; 7 bases align to TRBD1. The ends lost 1 base at V and 10 bases at J; junction bases unmatched: 4. This CDR3 has 14 amino acids. CDR1 SGHNT and CDR2 YENEEA come from the germline V gene.

This chain links TRBV19 with TRBJ1-5, with D possibly matching TRBD1 (5 bases). The V and J ends lost 5 bases and 3 bases respectively, with 23 bases between them. The germline V gene encodes CDR1 LNHDA and CDR2 SQIVND (reference sequence). This CDR3 comprises 18 residues. The CDR3 DNA sequence: TGTGCCAGTAGTTCCCAGGTTATGGGGCTGGGGGACAATCAGCCCCAGCATTTT. Its translation is CASSSQVMGLGDNQPQHF.

This chain connects TRBV6-2 or TRBV6-3 to TRBJ1-2, with D possibly being TRBD1 (6 bases). Germline values: CDR1 MNHEY, CDR2 SVGEGT. The germline V and J ends were trimmed by 6 bases and 0 bases, with 14 bases remaining between them. The CDR3 loop spans 15 amino acids. The CDR3 DNA sequence: TGTGCCAGCAGCCCCGACAGGCTAACTAACTATGGCTACACCTTC. Translation gives CASSPDRLTNYGYTF.

This sequence joins TRBV24-1 and TRBJ1-4; TRBD1 is a possible D gene (5 bases). Trimming took off 4 bases at V and 7 bases at J, with 9 bases between the two ends. CDR3 length: 13 residues. The germline V gene encodes CDR1 KGHDR and CDR2 SFDVKD. CDR3 sequence (DNA): TGTGCCACCAGTGACCCCGGGGGTGAAAAACTGTTTTTT. Its protein product is CATSDPGGEKLFF.

This chain joins TRBV10-1 and TRBJ2-3; 9 bases fit TRBD1. The CDR3 runs to 15 residues. Per the germline V gene, CDR1 is WNHNN and CDR2 is SYGVQD (reference sequence). V shed 6 bases and J 9 bases; nucleotides not matched to a gene: 13. The DNA of the CDR3 is TGCGCCAGCAGCTCCGGGACAGGGAGGCCCGAGACGCAGTATTTT. Protein: CASSSGTGRPETQYF.

The CDR3 sequence: CASSLATIPATDTQYF. The CDR3 bases are TGTGCCAGCAGCTTGGCTACCATCCCCGCCACAGATACGCAGTATTTT. The chain is built from TRBV5-4 and TRBJ2-3; D not certain. Trimming took off 0 bases at V and 2 bases at J, with 13 bases between the two ends. Germline V gene lookup returns CDR1 SGHNT and CDR2 YYREEE (reference sequence). This CDR3 comprises 16 residues.

The chain carries TRBV6-2 or TRBV6-3 and TRBJ2-3; 8 nucleotides match TRBD2. J lost 2 bases, V lost 6 bases, and 10 bases had no gene match. Per the germline V gene, CDR1 is MNHEY and CDR2 is SVGEGT. This CDR3 is built from 16 residues. The CDR3 is CASSPGTSFYTDTQYF. CDR3 DNA: TGTGCCAGCAGCCCTGGGACTAGTTTTTACACAGATACGCAGTATTTT.

In its sample, this clone was seen once. V gene TRBV9 combines with J gene TRBJ2-3; no firm D call. This CDR3 comprises 15 residues. Germline V gene lookup returns CDR1 SGDLS and CDR2 YYNGEE. V lost 1 base to trimming and J lost 2 bases, with 11 bases between them. The CDR3 nucleotides read TGTGCCAGCAGCGTAACGACGGTAGACACAGATACGCAGTATTTT. As protein: CASSVTTVDTDTQYF.

The rearrangement uses TRBV4-2 and TRBJ2-7, with D possibly being TRBD2 (7 bases). Germline V gives CDR1 LGHNA, CDR2 YNFKEQ. The V gene lost 0 bases and the J gene lost 0 bases, with 12 bases spanning the gap. The CDR3 contains 16 residues. The CDR3 protein is CASSQDPGGSSYEQYF. The DNA for the CDR3 is TGTGCCAGCAGCCAAGATCCGGGGGGCAGCTCCTACGAGCAGTACTTC.